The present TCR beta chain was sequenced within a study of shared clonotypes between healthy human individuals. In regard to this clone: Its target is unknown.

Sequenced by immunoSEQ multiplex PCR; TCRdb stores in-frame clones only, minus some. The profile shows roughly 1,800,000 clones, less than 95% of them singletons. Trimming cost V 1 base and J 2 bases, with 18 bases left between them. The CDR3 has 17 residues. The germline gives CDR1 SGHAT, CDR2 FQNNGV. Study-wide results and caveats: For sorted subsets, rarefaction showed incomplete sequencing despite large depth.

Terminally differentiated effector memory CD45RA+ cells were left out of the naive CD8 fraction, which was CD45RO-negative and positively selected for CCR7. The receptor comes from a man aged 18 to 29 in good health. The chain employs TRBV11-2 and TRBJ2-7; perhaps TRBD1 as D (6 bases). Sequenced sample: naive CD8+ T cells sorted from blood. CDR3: CASSLVWARDITYEQYF. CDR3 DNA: TGTGCCAGCAGCTTAGTATGGGCCAGGGACATAACCTACGAGCAGTACTTC.